The clone carrying this TCR beta chain showed up many times. Its antigen is not known. This CDR3 has 15 amino acids. The V end lost 4 bases, the J end lost 3 bases, and 13 bases lay between the germline ends. Germline CDR1 and CDR2: MNHEY and SMNVEV (reference sequence). This entry comes from a study of response to subunit inactivated influenza vaccine. From the RT-PCR reads, TCRdb called clonotypes with MiXCR, one entry per CDR3 protein. Among about 620,000 distinct CDR3 sequences listed, over 9.5% were seen once. General study results and limits: It was suggested by the authors that few new T cells are recruited by each seasonal influenza vaccination.

This receptor was identified in a man between 45 and 60 years old who received an inactivated influenza vaccine. The V and J genes are TRBV27 and TRBJ1-5; D is possibly TRBD1 (6 bases). Sequences were derived from PBMCs from blood, sampled on the day of vaccination. CDR3 region: CASSSVDRDNQPQHF. DNA of the CDR3: TGTGCCAGCAGTTCCGTGGACAGAGACAATCAGCCCCAGCATTTT.